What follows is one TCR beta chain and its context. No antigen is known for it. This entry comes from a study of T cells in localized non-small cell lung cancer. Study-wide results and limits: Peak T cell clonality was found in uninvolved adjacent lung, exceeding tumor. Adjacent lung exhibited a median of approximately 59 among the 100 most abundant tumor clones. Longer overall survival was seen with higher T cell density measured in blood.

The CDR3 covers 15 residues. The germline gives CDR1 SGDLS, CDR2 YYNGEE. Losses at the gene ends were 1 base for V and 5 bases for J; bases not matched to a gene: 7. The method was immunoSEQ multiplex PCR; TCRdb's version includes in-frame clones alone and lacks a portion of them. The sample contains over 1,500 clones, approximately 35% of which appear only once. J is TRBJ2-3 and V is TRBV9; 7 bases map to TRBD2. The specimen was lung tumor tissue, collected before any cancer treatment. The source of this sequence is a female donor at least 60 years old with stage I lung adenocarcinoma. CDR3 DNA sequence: TGTGCCAGCAGCGTAAGGTTCTCTAGCGGAGATACGCAGTATTTT. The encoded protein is CASSVRFSSGDTQYF.